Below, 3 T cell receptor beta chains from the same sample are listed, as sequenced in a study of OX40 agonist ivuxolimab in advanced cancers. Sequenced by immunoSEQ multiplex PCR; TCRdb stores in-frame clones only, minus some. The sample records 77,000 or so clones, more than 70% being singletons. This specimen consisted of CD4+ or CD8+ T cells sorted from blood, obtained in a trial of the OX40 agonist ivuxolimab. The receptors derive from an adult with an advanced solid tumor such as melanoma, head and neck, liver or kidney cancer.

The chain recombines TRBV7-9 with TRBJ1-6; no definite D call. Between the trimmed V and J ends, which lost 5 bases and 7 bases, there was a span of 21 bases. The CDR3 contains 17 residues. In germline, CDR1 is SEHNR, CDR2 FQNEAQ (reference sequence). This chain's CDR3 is CASSLATGPGGNSPLHF. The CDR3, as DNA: TGTGCCAGCAGCCTCGCAACGGGCCCGGGTGGGAATTCACCCCTCCACTTT.

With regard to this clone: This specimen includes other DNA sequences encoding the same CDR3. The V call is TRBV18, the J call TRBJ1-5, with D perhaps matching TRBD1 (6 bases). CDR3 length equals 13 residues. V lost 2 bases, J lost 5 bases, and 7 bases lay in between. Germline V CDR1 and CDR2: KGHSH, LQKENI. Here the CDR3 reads CASSPGGDQPQHF. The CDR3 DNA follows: TGTGCCAGCTCACCAGGGGGCGATCAGCCCCAGCATTTT.

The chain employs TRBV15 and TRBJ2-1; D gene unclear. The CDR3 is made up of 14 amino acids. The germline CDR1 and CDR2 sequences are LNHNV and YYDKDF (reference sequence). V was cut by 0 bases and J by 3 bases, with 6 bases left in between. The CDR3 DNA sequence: TGTGCCACCAGCAGAGAACGATACTACAATGAGCAGTTCTTC. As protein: CATSRERYYNEQFF.